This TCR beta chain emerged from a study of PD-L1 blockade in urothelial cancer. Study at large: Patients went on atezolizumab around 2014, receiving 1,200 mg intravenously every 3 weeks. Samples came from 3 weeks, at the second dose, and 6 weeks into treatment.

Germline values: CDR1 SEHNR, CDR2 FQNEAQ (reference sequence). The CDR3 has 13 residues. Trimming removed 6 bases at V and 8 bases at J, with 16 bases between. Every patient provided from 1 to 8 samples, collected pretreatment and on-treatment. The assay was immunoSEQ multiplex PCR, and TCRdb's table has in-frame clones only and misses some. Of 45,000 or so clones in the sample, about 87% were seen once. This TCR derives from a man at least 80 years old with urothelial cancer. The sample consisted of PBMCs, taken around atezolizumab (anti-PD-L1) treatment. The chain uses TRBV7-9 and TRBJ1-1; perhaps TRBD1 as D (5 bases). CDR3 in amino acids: CASSLSDTREAFF. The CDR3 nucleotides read TGTGCCAGCAGTCTATCGGACACACGAGAAGCTTTCTTT.